The rows below give T cell receptor beta chains drawn from one sample of a study of shared clonotypes between healthy human individuals. Here immunoSEQ multiplex PCR was the method, and the copy in TCRdb shows in-frame clones only, minus some. The table records approximately 2.1 million clones, 90% to 95% of them present only once. The sample consisted of naive CD4+ T cells from PBMCs. These TCRs come from a man younger than 30 in good health. Some clones in this sample may be carry-over from other donors' samples. CDR3s include the opening cysteine and the closing phenylalanine or tryptophan. Fields, in order: clone size, CDR3 length, V gene, D gene, J gene, CDR3 protein, CDR3 DNA. A D gene is named only where the DNA matches it firmly. Some rows mark clone size as missing; the rest say once, few, many or name a class of expanded clone.

NA	15	TRBV28	NA	TRBJ2-3	CASSLRVAGTDTQYF	TGTGCCAGCAGTTTACGAGTAGCTGGCACAGATACGCAGTATTTT
NA	18	TRBV28	TRBD2	TRBJ2-2	CASSPRGVAGGWTGELFF	TGTGCCAGCAGTCCCAGAGGGGTAGCGGGAGGATGGACCGGGGAGCTGTTTTTT
once	14	TRBV9	NA	TRBJ2-7	CASSVAYTSGEQYF	TGTGCCAGCAGCGTAGCTTATACCTCGGGTGAGCAGTACTTC
NA	16	TRBV6-1	TRBD2	TRBJ2-1	CASSAYSGRASVEQFF	TGTGCCAGCAGTGCTTATAGCGGGAGGGCCTCGGTTGAGCAGTTCTTC
NA	13	TRBV30	NA	TRBJ1-4	CASAGTTNEKLFF	TGTGCCTCAGCCGGGACAACTAATGAAAAACTGTTTTTT
NA	13	TRBV29-1	NA	TRBJ2-2	CSVERTVAGELFF	TGCAGCGTTGAGCGGACAGTGGCCGGGGAGCTGTTTTTT
NA	14	TRBV28	NA	TRBJ2-2	CASSSPRGGGELFF	TGTGCCAGCAGCAGCCCGAGGGGCGGCGGGGAGCTGTTTTTT
NA	15	TRBV29-1	TRBD2	TRBJ2-1	CSVWREGLGYNEQFF	TGCAGCGTTTGGCGGGAGGGCCTCGGGTACAATGAGCAGTTCTTC
NA	14	TRBV18	TRBD1	TRBJ1-5	CASSPQGAGQPQHF	TGTGCCAGCTCACCACAGGGGGCAGGCCAGCCCCAGCATTTT
NA	13	TRBV6-6	NA	TRBJ1-2	CASSFVETGGYTF	TGTGCCAGCAGTTTTGTGGAAACCGGTGGCTACACCTTC
NA	16	TRBV6-1	TRBD2	TRBJ2-1	CASSVQLAGAYNEQFF	TGTGCCAGCAGTGTGCAACTAGCGGGAGCCTACAATGAGCAGTTCTTC
NA	14	TRBV21-1	NA	TRBJ2-1	CASQKTDSYNEQFF	TGTGCCAGCCAAAAGACCGACTCCTACAATGAGCAGTTCTTC
once	17	TRBV28	NA	TRBJ1-4	CASSFSPPRTTNEKLFF	TGTGCCAGCAGTTTTTCCCCACCGAGGACTACTAATGAAAAACTGTTTTTT
NA	13	TRBV18	NA	TRBJ1-2	CASSPMPIQGYTF	TGTGCCAGCTCACCAATGCCGATACAGGGCTACACCTTC
NA	15	TRBV7-2	TRBD2	TRBJ2-4	CASSLGGGGQNIQYF	TGTGCCAGCAGTCTAGGTGGGGGAGGGCAAAACATTCAGTACTTC
NA	20	TRBV4-2	TRBD2	TRBJ2-1	CASSPSGTSGISLTYNEQFF	TGTGCCAGCAGCCCCTCTGGGACTAGCGGGATCTCCCTCACCTACAATGAGCAGTTCTTC
NA	13	TRBV18	TRBD2	TRBJ2-5	CASRGGGRETQYF	TGTGCCAGCCGAGGCGGGGGACGAGAGACCCAGTACTTC
NA	13	TRBV5-1	NA	TRBJ2-5	CASSLRTEETQYF	TGCGCCAGCAGCCTTCGGACAGAAGAGACCCAGTACTTC
NA	16	TRBV21-1	NA	TRBJ1-5	CASNTPESAENQPQHF	TGTGCCAGCAACACCCCCGAGTCAGCTGAAAATCAGCCCCAGCATTTT
NA	15	TRBV7-8	NA	TRBJ1-1	CASSQQQPGYTEAFF	TGTGCCAGCAGCCAACAACAACCGGGATACACTGAAGCTTTCTTT
NA	13	TRBV27	NA	TRBJ1-1	CASSLSGGDKAFF	TGTGCCAGCAGTTTATCGGGGGGGGATAAAGCTTTCTTT
NA	11	TRBV20-1	NA	TRBJ2-1	CSAASMGEQFF	TGCAGTGCCGCGTCGATGGGTGAGCAGTTCTTC
NA	13	TRBV29-1	NA	TRBJ1-2	CSVSIGDNYGYTF	TGCAGCGTATCGATCGGGGATAACTATGGCTACACCTTC
NA	14	TRBV4-2	NA	TRBJ2-1	CASSQETGRNEQFF	TGTGCCAGCAGCCAAGAGACAGGTCGGAATGAGCAGTTCTTC
NA	13	TRBV28	NA	TRBJ1-1	CASSWGEGTEAFF	TGTGCCAGCAGTTGGGGTGAGGGAACTGAAGCTTTCTTT
NA	14	TRBV7-2	TRBD1	TRBJ1-5	CASRLGTGNQPQHF	TGTGCCAGCAGGTTGGGGACAGGGAACCAGCCCCAGCATTTT
NA	17	TRBV10-3	TRBD1	TRBJ1-2	CAISESERTGRDYGYTF	TGTGCCATCAGTGAGTCCGAGAGGACAGGGCGCGACTATGGCTACACCTTC
NA	15	TRBV6-6	NA	TRBJ1-1	CASRIPGQMNTEAFF	TGTGCCAGCAGAATTCCGGGACAAATGAACACTGAAGCTTTCTTT
once	15	TRBV5-4	TRBD1	TRBJ2-1	CASSLLGQLYNEQFF	TGTGCCAGCAGCCTTTTGGGACAGCTGTACAATGAGCAGTTCTTC
NA	15	TRBV7-9	TRBD1	TRBJ1-5	CASSSSDRANQPQHF	TGTGCCAGCAGCTCCTCTGACAGGGCTAATCAGCCCCAGCATTTT
NA	13	TRBV2	TRBD1	TRBJ1-2	CASSPTGQDGYTF	TGTGCCAGCAGTCCGACAGGGCAAGATGGCTACACCTTC
NA	17	TRBV27	NA	TRBJ2-6	CASSKTLGISGANVLTF	TGTGCCAGCAGCAAAACACTCGGCATCTCTGGGGCCAACGTCCTGACTTTC
NA	15	TRBV27	NA	TRBJ2-7	CASRLGGSLSYEQYF	TGTGCCAGCAGATTGGGCGGATCACTTTCCTACGAGCAGTACTTC